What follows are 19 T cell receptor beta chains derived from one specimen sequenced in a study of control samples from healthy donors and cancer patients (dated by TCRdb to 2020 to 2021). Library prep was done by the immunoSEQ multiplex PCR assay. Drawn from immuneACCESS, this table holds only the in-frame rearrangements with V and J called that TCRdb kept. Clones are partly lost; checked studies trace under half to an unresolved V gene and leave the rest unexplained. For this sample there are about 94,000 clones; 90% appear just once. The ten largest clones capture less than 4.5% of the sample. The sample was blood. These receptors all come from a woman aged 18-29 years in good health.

The CDR3 region has the DNA TGTGCCAGTAGTCACCTAGCGGGCCCCTACGAGCAGTACTTC. Protein product: CASSHLAGPYEQYF. V and J are TRBV19 and TRBJ2-7; TRBD2 agrees at 8 bases. The ends lost 5 bases at V and 2 bases at J; junction bases unmatched: 5. Germline V lookup: CDR1 LNHDA, CDR2 SQIVND (reference sequence). CDR3 length: 14 residues.

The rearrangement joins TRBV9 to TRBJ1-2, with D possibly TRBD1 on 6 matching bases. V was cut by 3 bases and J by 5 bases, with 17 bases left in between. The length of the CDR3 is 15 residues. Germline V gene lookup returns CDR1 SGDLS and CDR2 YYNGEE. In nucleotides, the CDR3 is TGTGCCAGCAGCGGAGGGGGGTCATCTCTTTATGGCTACACCTTC. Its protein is CASSGGGSSLYGYTF.

CDR3: CASSEDRVRSDTQYF. In DNA, the CDR3 is TGTGCCAGCAGTGAAGACAGGGTGAGGTCAGATACGCAGTATTTT. The chain couples TRBV2 to TRBJ2-3, with D maybe TRBD1 (6 bases). Trimming took off 1 base at V and 4 bases at J, with 12 bases between the two ends. The CDR3 has 15 amino acids. The germline gives CDR1 SNHLY, CDR2 FYNNEI.

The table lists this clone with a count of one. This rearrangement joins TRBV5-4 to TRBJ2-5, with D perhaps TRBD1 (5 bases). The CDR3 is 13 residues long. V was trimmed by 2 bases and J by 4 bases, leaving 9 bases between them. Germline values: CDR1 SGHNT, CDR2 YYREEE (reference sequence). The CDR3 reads CASSFVGLETQYF. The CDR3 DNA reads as TGTGCCAGCAGCTTTGTGGGGCTAGAGACCCAGTACTTC.

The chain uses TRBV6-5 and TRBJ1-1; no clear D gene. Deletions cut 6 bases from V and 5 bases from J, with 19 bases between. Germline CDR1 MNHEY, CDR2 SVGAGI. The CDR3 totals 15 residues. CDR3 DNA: TGTGCCAGCAGCCAGGATCGGGCCGCGGGGACTGAAGCTTTCTTT. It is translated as CASSQDRAAGTEAFF.

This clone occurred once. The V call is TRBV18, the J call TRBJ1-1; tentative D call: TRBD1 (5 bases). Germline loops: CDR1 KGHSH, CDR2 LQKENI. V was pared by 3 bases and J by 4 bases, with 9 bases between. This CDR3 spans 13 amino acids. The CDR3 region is CASSPSGTTEAFF. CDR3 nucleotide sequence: TGTGCCAGCTCACCTTCAGGGACCACTGAAGCTTTCTTT.

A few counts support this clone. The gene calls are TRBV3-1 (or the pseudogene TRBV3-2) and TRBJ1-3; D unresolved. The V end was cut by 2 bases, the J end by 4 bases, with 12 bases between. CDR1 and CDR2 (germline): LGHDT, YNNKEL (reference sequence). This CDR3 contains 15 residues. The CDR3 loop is CASSQSPLGGNTIYF. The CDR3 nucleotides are TGTGCCAGCAGCCAAAGCCCGCTAGGGGGAAACACCATATATTTT.

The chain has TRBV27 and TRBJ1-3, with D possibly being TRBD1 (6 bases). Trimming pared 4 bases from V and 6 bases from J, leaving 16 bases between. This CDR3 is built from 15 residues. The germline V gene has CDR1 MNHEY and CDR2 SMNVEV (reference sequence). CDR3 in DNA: TGTGCCAGCAGTTATCGCGGGGGCGGTCCAAACACCATATATTTT. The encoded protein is CASSYRGGGPNTIYF.

The CDR3 DNA reads as TGTGCCAGCAGTCTGGACTCCGCCAACACTGAAGCTTTCTTT. This encodes CASSLDSANTEAFF. The V gene is TRBV6-5, the J gene TRBJ1-1; no reliable D call. CDR3 length: 14 amino acids. Germline loops: CDR1 MNHEY, CDR2 SVGAGI. With 5 bases removed from V and 2 bases from J, the gap between germline ends came to 12 bases.

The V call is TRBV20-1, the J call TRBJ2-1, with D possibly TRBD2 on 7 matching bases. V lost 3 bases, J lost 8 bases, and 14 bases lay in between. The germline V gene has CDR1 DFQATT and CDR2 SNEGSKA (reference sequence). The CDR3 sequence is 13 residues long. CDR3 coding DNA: TGCAGTGCTAGTTTCCGGGGGGCTGATGAGCAGTTCTTC. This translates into CSASFRGADEQFF.

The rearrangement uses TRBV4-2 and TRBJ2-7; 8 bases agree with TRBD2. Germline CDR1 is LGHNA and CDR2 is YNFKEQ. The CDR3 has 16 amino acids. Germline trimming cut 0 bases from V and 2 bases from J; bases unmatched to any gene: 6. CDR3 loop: CASSQEGPGGPYEQYF. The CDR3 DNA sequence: TGTGCCAGCAGCCAAGAAGGGCCGGGGGGGCCCTACGAGCAGTACTTC.

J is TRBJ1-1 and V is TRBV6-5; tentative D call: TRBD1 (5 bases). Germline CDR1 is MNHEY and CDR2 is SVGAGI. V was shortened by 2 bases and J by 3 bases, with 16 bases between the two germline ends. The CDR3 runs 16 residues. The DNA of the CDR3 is TGTGCCAGCAGTTACACCCCTAGCGGGGGGTACACTGAAGCTTTCTTT. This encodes CASSYTPSGGYTEAFF.

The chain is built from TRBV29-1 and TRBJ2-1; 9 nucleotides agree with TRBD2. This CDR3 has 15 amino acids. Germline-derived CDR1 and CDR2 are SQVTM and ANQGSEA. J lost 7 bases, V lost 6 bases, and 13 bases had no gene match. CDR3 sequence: CSVGPGLAHRNEQFF. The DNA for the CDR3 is TGCAGCGTGGGACCGGGACTAGCTCACAGGAATGAGCAGTTCTTC.

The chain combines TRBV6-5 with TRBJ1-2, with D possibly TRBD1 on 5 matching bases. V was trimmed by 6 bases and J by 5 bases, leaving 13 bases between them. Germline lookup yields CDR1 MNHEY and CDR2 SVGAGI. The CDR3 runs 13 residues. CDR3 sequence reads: CASSTGPLYGYTF. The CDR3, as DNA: TGTGCCAGCAGCACGGGACCCCTGTATGGCTACACCTTC.

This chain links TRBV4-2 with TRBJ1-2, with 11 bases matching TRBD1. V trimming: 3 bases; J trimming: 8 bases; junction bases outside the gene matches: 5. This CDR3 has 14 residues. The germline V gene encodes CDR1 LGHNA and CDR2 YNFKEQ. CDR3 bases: TGTGCCAGCAGCCAGCGGGGACAGGGGGAAGGCTACACCTTC. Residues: CASSQRGQGEGYTF.

CDR3 bases: TGCAGCGTTGATCCTGAGTTTGACAGACTTAGGGGGGAGCAGTTCTTC. Residues: CSVDPEFDRLRGEQFF. The V call is TRBV29-1, the J call TRBJ2-1, with D possibly matching TRBD1 (6 bases). CDR3 size: 16 residues. Looked up from germline, CDR1 is SQVTM and CDR2 is ANQGSEA. The V end lost 3 bases, the J end lost 10 bases, and 25 bases lay between the germline ends.

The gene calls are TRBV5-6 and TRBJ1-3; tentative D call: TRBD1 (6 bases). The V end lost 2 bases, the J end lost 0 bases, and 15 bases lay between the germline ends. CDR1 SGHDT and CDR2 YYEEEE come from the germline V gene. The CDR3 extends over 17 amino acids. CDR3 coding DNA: TGTGCCAGCAGCTTTACCAGGGACATCCCCTCTGGAAACACCATATATTTT. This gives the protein CASSFTRDIPSGNTIYF.

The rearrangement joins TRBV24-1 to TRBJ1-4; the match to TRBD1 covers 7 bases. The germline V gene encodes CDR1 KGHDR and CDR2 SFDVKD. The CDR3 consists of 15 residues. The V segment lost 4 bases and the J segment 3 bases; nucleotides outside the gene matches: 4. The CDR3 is CATSDPGTANEKLFF. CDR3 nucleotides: TGTGCCACCAGTGACCCCGGGACAGCTAATGAAAAACTGTTTTTT.

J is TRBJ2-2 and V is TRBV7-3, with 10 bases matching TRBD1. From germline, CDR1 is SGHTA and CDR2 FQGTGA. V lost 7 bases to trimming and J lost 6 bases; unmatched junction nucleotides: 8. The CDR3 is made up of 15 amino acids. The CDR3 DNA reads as TGTGCCAGCACCTCCCCCGGGACAGGGGCCGGGGAGCTGTTTTTT. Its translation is CASTSPGTGAGELFF.